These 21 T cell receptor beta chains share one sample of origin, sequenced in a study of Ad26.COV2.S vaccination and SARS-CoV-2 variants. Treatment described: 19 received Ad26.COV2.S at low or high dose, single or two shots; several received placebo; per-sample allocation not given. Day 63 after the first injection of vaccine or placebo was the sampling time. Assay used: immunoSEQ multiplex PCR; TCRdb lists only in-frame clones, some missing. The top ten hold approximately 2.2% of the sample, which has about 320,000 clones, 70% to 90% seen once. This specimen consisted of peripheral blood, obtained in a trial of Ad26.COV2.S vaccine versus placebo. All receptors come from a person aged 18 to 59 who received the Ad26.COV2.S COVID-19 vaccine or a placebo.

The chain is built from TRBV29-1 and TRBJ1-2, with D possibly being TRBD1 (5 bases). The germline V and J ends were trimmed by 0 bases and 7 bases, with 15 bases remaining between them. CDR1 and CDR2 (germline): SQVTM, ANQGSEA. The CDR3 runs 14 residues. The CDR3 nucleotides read TGCAGCGTTGAAGACGGGACCCCTTCGGGTGGCTACACCTTC. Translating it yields CSVEDGTPSGGYTF.

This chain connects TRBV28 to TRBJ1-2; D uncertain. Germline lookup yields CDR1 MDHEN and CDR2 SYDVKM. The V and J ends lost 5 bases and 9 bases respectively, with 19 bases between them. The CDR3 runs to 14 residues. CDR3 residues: CASSATGRDGSYTF. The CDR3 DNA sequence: TGTGCCAGCAGTGCAACGGGGAGGGATGGAAGCTACACCTTC.

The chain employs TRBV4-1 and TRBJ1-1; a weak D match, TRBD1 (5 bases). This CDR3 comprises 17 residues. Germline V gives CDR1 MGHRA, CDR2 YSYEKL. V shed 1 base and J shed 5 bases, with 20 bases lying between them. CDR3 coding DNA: TGCGCCAGCAGCCAAGTAATGTACCCTGGGGGGAGGACTGAAGCTTTCTTT. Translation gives CASSQVMYPGGRTEAFF.

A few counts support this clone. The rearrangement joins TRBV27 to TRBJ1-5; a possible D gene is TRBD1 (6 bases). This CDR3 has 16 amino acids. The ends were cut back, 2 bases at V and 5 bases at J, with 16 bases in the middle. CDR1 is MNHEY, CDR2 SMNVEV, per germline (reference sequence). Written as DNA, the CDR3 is TGTGCCAGCAGTTTAAAGGGAGCAGGGGTCTATCAGCCCCAGCATTTT. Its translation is CASSLKGAGVYQPQHF.

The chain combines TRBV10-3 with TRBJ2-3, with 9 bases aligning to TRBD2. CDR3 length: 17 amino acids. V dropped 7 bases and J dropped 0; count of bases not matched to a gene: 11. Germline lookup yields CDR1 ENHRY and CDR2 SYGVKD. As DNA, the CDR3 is TGTGCCATCACCGAAAGCCTAGCGGGGAAAAGCACAGATACGCAGTATTTT. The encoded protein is CAITESLAGKSTDTQYF.

CDR3 loop: CASSPSGGATDTQYF. The DNA for the CDR3 is TGTGCCAGCAGCCCAAGCGGGGGGGCGACAGATACGCAGTATTTT. The chain uses TRBV9 and TRBJ2-3, with 10 bases fitting TRBD2. This CDR3 has 15 amino acids. Trimming took 4 bases from V and 3 from J; bases not matched to a gene: 5. Germline V CDR1 and CDR2: SGDLS, YYNGEE.

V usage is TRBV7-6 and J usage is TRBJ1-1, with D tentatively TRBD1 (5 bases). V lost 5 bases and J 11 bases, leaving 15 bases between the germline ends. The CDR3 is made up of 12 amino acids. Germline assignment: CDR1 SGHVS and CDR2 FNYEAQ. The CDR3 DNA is TGTGCCAGCAGCGCGGGGGGAGCGGGCGCTTTCTTT. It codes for CASSAGGAGAFF.

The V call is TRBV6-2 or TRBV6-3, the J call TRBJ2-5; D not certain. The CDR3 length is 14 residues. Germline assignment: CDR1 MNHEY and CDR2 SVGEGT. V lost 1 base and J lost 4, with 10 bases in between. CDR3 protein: CASSYYQGGETQYF. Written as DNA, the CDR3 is TGTGCCAGCAGTTACTATCAAGGCGGAGAGACCCAGTACTTC.

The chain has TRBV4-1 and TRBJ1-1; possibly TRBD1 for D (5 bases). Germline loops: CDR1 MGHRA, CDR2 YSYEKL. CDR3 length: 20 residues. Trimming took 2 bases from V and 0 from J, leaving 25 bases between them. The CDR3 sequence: CASSQPRASGANRLNTEAFF. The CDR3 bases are TGCGCCAGCAGCCAACCTAGGGCCAGCGGGGCCAACCGGCTGAACACTGAAGCTTTCTTT.

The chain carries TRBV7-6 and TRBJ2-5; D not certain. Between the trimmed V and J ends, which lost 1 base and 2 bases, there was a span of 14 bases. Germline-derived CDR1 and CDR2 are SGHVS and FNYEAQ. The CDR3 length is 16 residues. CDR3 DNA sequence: TGTGCCAGCAGCTTAGGGACCCTTGAGACTCAAGAGACCCAGTACTTC. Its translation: CASSLGTLETQETQYF.

CDR3 region: CASRLTGAIWSLNTGELFF. Written as DNA, the CDR3 is TGTGCCAGCAGGCTGACAGGGGCCATATGGAGTTTGAACACCGGGGAGCTGTTTTTT. This rearrangement joins TRBV27 to TRBJ2-2; 8 bases line up with TRBD1. The CDR3 is 19 residues long. V shed 6 bases and J 1 base; nucleotides not matched to a gene: 16. Germline CDR1 reads MNHEY; CDR2 reads SMNVEV (reference sequence).

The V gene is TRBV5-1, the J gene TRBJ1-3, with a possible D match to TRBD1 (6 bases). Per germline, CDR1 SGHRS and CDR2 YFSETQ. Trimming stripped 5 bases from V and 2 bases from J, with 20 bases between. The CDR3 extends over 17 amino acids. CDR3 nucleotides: TGCGCCAGCAGAAGGCAGGGGTCTACCAGTGCTGGAAACACCATATATTTT. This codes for CASRRQGSTSAGNTIYF.

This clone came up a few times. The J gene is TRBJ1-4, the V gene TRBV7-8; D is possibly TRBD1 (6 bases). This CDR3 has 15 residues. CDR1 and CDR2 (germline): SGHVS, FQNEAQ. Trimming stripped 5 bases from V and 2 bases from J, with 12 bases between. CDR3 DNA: TGTGCCAGCAGCCCCACAGGGAGGACTAATGAAAAACTGTTTTTT. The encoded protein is CASSPTGRTNEKLFF. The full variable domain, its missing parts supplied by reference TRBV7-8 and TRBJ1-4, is GAGVSQSPRYKVAKRGQDVALRCDPISGHVSLFWYQQALGQGPEFLTYFQNEAQLDKSGLPSDRFFAERPEGSVSTLKIQRTQQEDSAVYLCASSPTGRTNEKLFFGSGTQLSVL.

CDR3 residues: CASSPGQAPGNTIYF. The DNA for the CDR3 is TGTGCCAGCAGTCCAGGACAGGCACCTGGAAACACCATATATTTT. The V and J genes are TRBV28 and TRBJ1-3; the match to TRBD1 covers 7 bases. The CDR3 runs to 15 residues. Per the germline V gene, CDR1 is MDHEN and CDR2 is SYDVKM. V was clipped by 5 bases and J by 2 bases; unmatched bases: 6.

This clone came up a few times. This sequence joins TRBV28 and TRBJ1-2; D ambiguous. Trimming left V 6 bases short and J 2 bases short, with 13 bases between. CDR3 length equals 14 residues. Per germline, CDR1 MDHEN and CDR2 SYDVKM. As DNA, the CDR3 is TGTGCCAGCAGCCCTAGCCACGGCAACTATGGCTACACCTTC. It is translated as CASSPSHGNYGYTF.

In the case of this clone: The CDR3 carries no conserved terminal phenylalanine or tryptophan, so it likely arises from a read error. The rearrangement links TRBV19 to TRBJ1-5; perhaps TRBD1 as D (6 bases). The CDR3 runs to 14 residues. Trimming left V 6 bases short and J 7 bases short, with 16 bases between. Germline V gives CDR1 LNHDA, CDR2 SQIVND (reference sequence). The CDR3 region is CASSPTGLNQPQHL. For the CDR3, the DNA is TGTGCCAGTAGCCCAACAGGGTTGAACCAGCCCCAGCATCTT.

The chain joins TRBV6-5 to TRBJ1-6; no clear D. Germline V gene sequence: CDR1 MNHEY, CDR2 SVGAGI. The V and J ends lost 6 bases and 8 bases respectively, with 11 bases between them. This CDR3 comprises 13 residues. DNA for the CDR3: TGTGCCAGCAGGATAACCATGGATTCACCCCTCCACTTT. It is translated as CASRITMDSPLHF.

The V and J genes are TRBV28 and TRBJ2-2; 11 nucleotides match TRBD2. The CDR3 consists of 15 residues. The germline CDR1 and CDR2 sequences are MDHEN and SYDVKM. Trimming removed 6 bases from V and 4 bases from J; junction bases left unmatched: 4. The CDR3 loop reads CASRVAGGTTGELFF. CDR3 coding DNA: TGTGCCAGCAGGGTAGCGGGGGGGACCACCGGGGAGCTGTTTTTT.

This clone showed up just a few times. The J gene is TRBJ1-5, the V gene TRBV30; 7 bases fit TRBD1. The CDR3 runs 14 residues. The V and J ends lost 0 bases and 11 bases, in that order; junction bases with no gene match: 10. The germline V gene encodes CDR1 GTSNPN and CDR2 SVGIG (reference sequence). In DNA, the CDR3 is TGTGCCTGGAGTGTAGGACAGGCCGTACAGACCCAGCATTTT. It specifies CAWSVGQAVQTQHF.

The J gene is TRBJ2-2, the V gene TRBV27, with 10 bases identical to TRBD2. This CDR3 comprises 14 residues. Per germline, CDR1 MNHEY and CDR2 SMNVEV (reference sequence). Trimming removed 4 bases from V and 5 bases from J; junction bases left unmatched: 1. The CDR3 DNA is TGTGCCAGCAGTTGGACTAGCGGTACCGGGGAGCTGTTTTTT. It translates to CASSWTSGTGELFF.

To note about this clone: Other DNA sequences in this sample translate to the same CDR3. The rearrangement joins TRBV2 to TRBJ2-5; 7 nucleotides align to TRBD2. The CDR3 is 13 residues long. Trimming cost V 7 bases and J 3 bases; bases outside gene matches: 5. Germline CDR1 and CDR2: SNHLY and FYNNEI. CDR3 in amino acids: CASTSSGEETQYF. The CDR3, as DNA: TGTGCCAGCACCTCCAGCGGGGAAGAGACCCAGTACTTC. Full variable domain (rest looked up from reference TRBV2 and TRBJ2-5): EPEVTQTPSHQVTQMGQEVILRCVPISNHLYFYWYRQILGQKVEFLVSFYNNEISEKSEIFDDQFSVERPDGSNFTLKIRSTKLEDSAMYFCASTSSGEETQYFGPGTRLLVL.